The 30 T cell receptor beta chains listed next were all sequenced from one sample in a study of identical twins. TCRdb used MiXCR to reprocess the 5' RACE reads, holding one entry per CDR3 protein. Here the sample spans 200,000 to 250,000 distinct CDR3 sequences, more than 6.5% being singletons. The same sample was also studied in work on yellow fever vaccine responses in identical twins.

Material: memory (CD45RO+) T cells sorted from blood. All receptors come from a woman aged 18-29 years in good health.

Here the CDR3 reads CASSVGTGGMAEAFF. In nucleotides, the CDR3 is TGTGCCAGCAGCGTTGGGACAGGGGGCATGGCTGAAGCTTTCTTT. V gene TRBV7-3 combines with J gene TRBJ1-1; 12 bases are a match to TRBD1. The CDR3 is 15 amino acids. The trim removed 5 bases at V and 6 bases at J, leaving 7 bases unmatched. CDR1 and CDR2 (germline): SGHTA, FQGTGA. Using reference TRBV7-3 and TRBJ1-1 for the parts outside the CDR3, the full variable domain is GAGVSQTPSNKVTEKGKYVELRCDPISGHTALYWYRQSLGQGPEFLIYFQGTGAADDSGLPNDRFFAVRPEGSVSTLKIQRTERGDSAVYLCASSVGTGGMAEAFFGQGTRLTVV.

This clonotype has a handful of counts. V usage is TRBV7-9 and J usage is TRBJ2-7; D is perhaps TRBD2 (6 bases). The CDR3 length is 17 residues. Germline V gives CDR1 SEHNR, CDR2 FQNEAQ (reference sequence). Trimming took 4 bases from V and 3 from J, leaving 22 bases between them. This CDR3 is CASSSNTGRGSLYEQYF. The CDR3 coding sequence is TGTGCCAGCAGCTCCAATACCGGGCGGGGCTCTCTCTACGAGCAGTACTTC. The entire variable domain, with the rest obtained from reference TRBV7-9 and TRBJ2-7, is as follows: DTGVSQNPRHKITKRGQNVTFRCDPISEHNRLYWYRQTLGQGPEFLTYFQNEAQLEKSRLLSDRFSAERPKGSFSTLEIQRTEQGDSAMYLCASSSNTGRGSLYEQYFGPGTRLTVT.

The chain is built from TRBV9 and TRBJ1-2; TRBD1 matches at 9 bases. V trimming: 6 bases; J trimming: 0 bases; junction bases outside the gene matches: 6. There are 15 residues in the CDR3. Germline CDR1 SGDLS, CDR2 YYNGEE. The CDR3: CASTPGQGTNYGYTF. DNA for the CDR3: TGTGCCAGCACCCCGGGACAGGGAACTAACTATGGCTACACCTTC. Variable domain in full (rest from reference TRBV9 and TRBJ1-2): DSGVTQTPKHLITATGQRVTLRCSPRSGDLSVYWYQQSLDQGLQFLIQYYNGEERAKGNILERFSAQQFPDLHSELNLSSLELGDSALYFCASTPGQGTNYGYTFGSGTRLTVV.

This clonotype was seen ten or more times. This rearrangement joins TRBV27 to TRBJ2-7; D is ambiguous. The germline CDR1 and CDR2 sequences are MNHEY and SMNVEV (reference sequence). The CDR3 totals 12 residues. Trimming left V 1 base short and J 6 bases short, with 7 bases between. CDR3 in DNA: TGTGCCAGCAGTTTATTAGATGGCGAGCAGTACTTC. Protein: CASSLLDGEQYF.

This sequence joins TRBV27 and TRBJ2-1; D remains ambiguous. The V gene's germline CDR1 is MNHEY and CDR2 SMNVEV (reference sequence). Trimming left V 3 bases short and J 4 bases short, with 10 bases between. The CDR3 has 14 residues. CDR3 DNA: TGTGCCAGCAGTTTCGGTATTGAGTACAATGAGCAGTTCTTC. Translating it yields CASSFGIEYNEQFF.

This clonotype has at least ten counts. The chain employs TRBV12-3 or TRBV12-4 and TRBJ1-5; D gene ambiguous. Trimming took 3 bases from V and 2 from J, leaving 11 bases between them. This CDR3 spans 15 amino acids. The CDR3 is CASSLGGKGNQPQHF. In DNA form, the CDR3 reads TGTGCCAGCAGTTTGGGAGGGAAGGGCAATCAGCCCCAGCATTTT.

This clonotype was picked up a small number of times. This chain links TRBV24-1 with TRBJ2-7; D might be TRBD2 (6 bases). Between the trimmed V and J ends, which lost 4 bases and 3 bases, there was a span of 9 bases. The germline gives CDR1 KGHDR, CDR2 SFDVKD. The length of the CDR3 is 13 residues. The chain's CDR3 is CATSEGTDYEQYF. The CDR3 DNA reads as TGTGCCACCAGTGAAGGGACTGACTACGAGCAGTACTTC.

By frequency in the sample, this clonotype is medium-sized. The chain carries TRBV10-3 and TRBJ2-1, with a tentative D call TRBD2 (6 bases). Per germline, CDR1 ENHRY and CDR2 SYGVKD. Between the trimmed V and J ends, which lost 7 bases and 7 bases, there was a span of 11 bases. This CDR3 spans 12 amino acids. The CDR3 here is CAINTGANEQFF. The CDR3 nucleotides are TGTGCCATCAATACGGGAGCGAATGAGCAGTTCTTC.

This chain joins TRBV28 and TRBJ1-5, with TRBD1 identical over 7 bases. V shed 8 bases and J 3 bases; nucleotides not matched to a gene: 7. Germline assignment: CDR1 MDHEN and CDR2 SYDVKM. The CDR3 loop spans 14 amino acids. DNA of the CDR3: TGTGCCAGCTCTCAGGGGGGGTTCAATCAGCCCCAGCATTTT. Amino acid sequence: CASSQGGFNQPQHF.

This clonotype was counted only a few times. This chain joins TRBV12-3 or TRBV12-4 and TRBJ2-1; D might be TRBD1 (5 bases). The V gene lost 3 bases and the J gene lost 0 bases, with 9 bases spanning the gap. This CDR3 is built from 15 residues. The CDR3 nucleotides are TGTGCCAGCAGTTTCGTGACAGCCTCCTACAATGAGCAGTTCTTC. The encoded protein is CASSFVTASYNEQFF.

This clonotype was seen ten or more times. The V and J genes are TRBV20-1 and TRBJ2-3; TRBD2 matches at 9 bases. V shed 6 bases, J shed 3 bases, and the junction held 7 bases outside the gene matches. Per germline, CDR1 DFQATT and CDR2 SNEGSKA (reference sequence). The CDR3 runs to 14 residues. This chain's CDR3 is CSAPLAGRTDTQYF. In DNA form, the CDR3 reads TGCAGTGCACCGCTAGCGGGACGAACAGATACGCAGTATTTT.

In this sample, this clonotype turned up a few times. This chain joins TRBV30 and TRBJ2-7, with D unresolved. The CDR3 extends over 11 amino acids. Trimming removed 7 bases from V and 7 bases from J, with 14 bases in between. Germline assignment: CDR1 GTSNPN and CDR2 SVGIG (reference sequence). The CDR3 DNA reads as TGTGCCTATGGGTCTCCTCTAGAGCAGTACTTC. It encodes CAYGSPLEQYF. Supplemented by reference TRBV30 and TRBJ2-7, the full variable domain reads SQTIHQWPATLVQPVGSPLSLECTVEGTSNPNLYWYRQAAGRGLQLLFYSVGIGQISSEVPQNLSASRPQDRQFILSSKKLLLSDSGFYLCAYGSPLEQYFGPGTRLTVT.

This clonotype was observed at least ten times. The chain uses TRBV20-1 and TRBJ2-5, with D unresolved. Trimming cost V 4 bases and J 2 bases, with 11 bases left between them. Germline assignment: CDR1 DFQATT and CDR2 SNEGSKA (reference sequence). This CDR3 is built from 13 residues. The CDR3 reads CSAIKVGQETQYF. The DNA for the CDR3 is TGCAGTGCTATTAAAGTGGGGCAAGAGACCCAGTACTTC.

This clonotype was counted at least ten times. The V and J genes are TRBV29-1 and TRBJ2-2; 7 nucleotides match TRBD1. With V trimmed by 4 bases and J by 3 bases, 11 bases remained unmatched. CDR3 length: 16 residues. Germline loops: CDR1 SQVTM, CDR2 ANQGSEA. CDR3 protein: CSVAMLPGGDTGELFF. The CDR3 DNA reads TGCAGCGTTGCGATGTTGCCAGGGGGTGACACCGGGGAGCTGTTTTTT.

This clonotype showed up many times. V is TRBV20-1 and J is TRBJ1-1; D gene unclear. Germline V CDR1 and CDR2: DFQATT, SNEGSKA (reference sequence). The V end was cut by 5 bases, the J end by 0 bases, with 13 bases between. This CDR3 comprises 14 residues. The CDR3 is CSAFRRSMNTEAFF. The CDR3 DNA follows: TGCAGTGCTTTCCGGCGGTCCATGAACACTGAAGCTTTCTTT.

This clonotype has at least ten counts. The V gene is TRBV12-3 or TRBV12-4, the J gene TRBJ2-5, with 9 bases fitting TRBD1. With V trimmed by 7 bases and J by 4 bases, 7 bases remained unmatched. The CDR3 loop spans 14 amino acids. The CDR3: CASTSDRGLETQYF. CDR3 sequence (DNA): TGTGCCAGCACCTCGGACAGGGGATTAGAGACCCAGTACTTC.

This clonotype was counted many times. This chain uses TRBV29-1 with TRBJ2-2; 7 bases align to TRBD1. Germline CDR1 is SQVTM and CDR2 is ANQGSEA. The V gene end was trimmed by 6 bases and the J gene end by 5 bases; junction bases not matched to a gene: 6. This CDR3 comprises 13 residues. In nucleotides, the CDR3 is TGCAGCGTCCGACCAGGGGGTACCGGGGAGCTGTTTTTT. Its translation: CSVRPGGTGELFF.

This clonotype was recorded many times. The chain employs TRBV3-1 and TRBJ2-6, with D tentatively TRBD2 (5 bases). CDR3 length equals 16 residues. Trimming took 7 bases from V and 3 from J, leaving 16 bases between them. The V gene's germline CDR1 is LGHDT and CDR2 YNNKEL (reference sequence). The DNA for the CDR3 is TGTGCCAGCACCAAAGGGAGTGCTTTTGGGGCCAACGTCCTGACTTTC. Its translation: CASTKGSAFGANVLTF.

This clonotype was seen only a few times. The V gene is TRBV2, the J gene TRBJ2-1; 7 positions match TRBD1. V lost 5 bases, J lost 5 bases, and 6 bases stayed unmatched. Germline V gene data show CDR1 as SNHLY and CDR2 as FYNNEI. The CDR3 runs to 14 residues. CDR3 in DNA: TGTGCCAGCAGTCCCGACAGGGATAACAATGAGCAGTTCTTC. As protein: CASSPDRDNNEQFF.

In this sample, this clonotype turned up many times. This chain uses TRBV7-2 with TRBJ1-2; weak D call: TRBD1 (6 bases). The CDR3 is 13 residues long. Germline CDR1 and CDR2: SGHTA and FQGNSA. V gave up 1 base and J gave up 5 bases, with 8 bases separating them. CDR3 nucleotides: TGTGCCAGCAGCTTAGACAGGGAATATGGCTACACCTTC. Translation: CASSLDREYGYTF.

The chain has TRBV27 and TRBJ2-1, with 7 positions matching TRBD2. The junction had 12 bases not matched to a gene; V was cut back by 7 bases and J by 6 bases. The germline V gene has CDR1 MNHEY and CDR2 SMNVEV (reference sequence). The CDR3 length is 15 residues. This chain's CDR3 is CASTSPGLKLNEQFF. In DNA form, the CDR3 reads TGTGCCAGCACTAGCCCGGGACTAAAGCTCAATGAGCAGTTCTTC.

This clonotype was picked up many times. CDR3 sequence reads: CASSGGASSYEQYF. In DNA form, the CDR3 reads TGTGCCAGCAGCGGGGGGGCGTCGAGCTACGAGCAGTACTTC. The rearrangement uses TRBV9 and TRBJ2-7; D may be TRBD1 or TRBD2 (6 bases each). The V and J ends lost 3 bases and 3 bases respectively, with 13 bases between them. Germline values: CDR1 SGDLS, CDR2 YYNGEE. The CDR3 consists of 14 residues.

This sequence joins TRBV5-1 and TRBJ2-7; D ambiguous. The CDR3 loop spans 14 amino acids. Germline V gene lookup returns CDR1 SGHRS and CDR2 YFSETQ. V shed 6 bases and J shed 2 bases, with 15 bases lying between them. The CDR3 spells CASTLSPAAYEQYF. The CDR3 bases are TGCGCCAGCACCCTCAGCCCTGCTGCCTACGAGCAGTACTTC.

The chain links TRBV27 to TRBJ2-7; TRBD2 matches 9 bases. Germline lookup yields CDR1 MNHEY and CDR2 SMNVEV (reference sequence). With 3 bases clipped from V and 2 bases from J, the junction kept 8 bases outside the gene matches. This CDR3 region has 16 residues. The CDR3 DNA follows: TGTGCCAGCAGTTTCCACGGGACTAGCTTTCCCTACGAGCAGTACTTC. It specifies CASSFHGTSFPYEQYF.

The rearrangement joins TRBV7-9 to TRBJ2-7; D is unresolved. This CDR3 has 14 amino acids. Germline values: CDR1 SEHNR, CDR2 FQNEAQ (reference sequence). V lost 4 bases and J lost 6, with 16 bases in between. CDR3: CASSSQVRSAEQYF. CDR3 DNA: TGTGCCAGCAGCTCCCAGGTTAGATCGGCCGAGCAGTACTTC.

The chain links TRBV7-9 to TRBJ2-2; 7 bases agree with TRBD2. Per the germline V gene, CDR1 is SEHNR and CDR2 is FQNEAQ (reference sequence). V was clipped by 3 bases and J by 6 bases; unmatched bases: 7. CDR3 size: 15 residues. CDR3: CASSFGTGGAGELFF. DNA for the CDR3: TGTGCCAGCAGCTTTGGGACGGGAGGTGCCGGGGAGCTGTTTTTT.

This clonotype was observed a handful of times. This chain connects TRBV14 to TRBJ1-2; D unclear. V was shortened by 3 bases and J by 8 bases, with 19 bases between the two germline ends. Germline CDR1 reads SGHDN; CDR2 reads FVKESK. The CDR3 runs to 15 residues. CDR3 sequence: CASSHNPTDFGGYTF. The CDR3 DNA sequence: TGTGCCAGCAGCCATAACCCCACGGACTTCGGAGGCTACACCTTC.

This clonotype has at least ten counts. The gene calls are TRBV4-1 and TRBJ2-3, with a tentative D call TRBD2 (5 bases). The germline CDR1 and CDR2 sequences are MGHRA and YSYEKL. The V end lost 4 bases, the J end lost 2 bases, and 16 bases lay between the germline ends. The CDR3 is made up of 16 amino acids. CDR3 residues: CASSLSEGISTDTQYF. In nucleotides, the CDR3 is TGCGCCAGCAGCCTCTCCGAGGGCATTTCCACAGATACGCAGTATTTT.

This clonotype was recorded at least ten times. The genes are TRBV5-1 and TRBJ1-1; D perhaps matches TRBD1 (5 bases). The CDR3 loop spans 13 amino acids. Germline V gene lookup returns CDR1 SGHRS and CDR2 YFSETQ. V was pared by 2 bases and J by 2 bases, with 7 bases between. This chain's CDR3 is CASSLQANTEAFF. In DNA form, the CDR3 reads TGCGCCAGCAGCTTACAGGCCAACACTGAAGCTTTCTTT.

A few counts support this clonotype. This chain uses TRBV20-1 with TRBJ2-4, with D possibly TRBD2 on 7 matching bases. Trimming took 6 bases from V and 8 from J, leaving 20 bases between them. This CDR3 has 14 residues. Germline assignment: CDR1 DFQATT and CDR2 SNEGSKA (reference sequence). As DNA, the CDR3 is TGCAGTGCCCCGATCCCCGGGGGGCGGGACATTCAGTACTTC. Translated, it gives CSAPIPGGRDIQYF.